One sample yielded the 13 T cell receptor beta chains listed below, sequenced in a study of blood T cell repertoires in COVID-19 (dated by TCRdb to 2018 to 2021). Library method: the immunoSEQ multiplex PCR assay. As stored in TCRdb, this immuneACCESS dataset retains in-frame rearrangements with V and J assigned. A fraction of the clones does not appear; measured against another copy, unresolved V genes explain less than half of the discrepancy, and the remainder lacks a known reason. A total of about 250,000 clones appear in this sample, 65% to 90% of them only once. Roughly 4.6% of the sample belongs to the ten largest clones. Sequencing used peripheral blood. The receptors originated from a man aged 45-65 years with COVID-19, enrolled during active disease.

This chain joins TRBV6-2 or TRBV6-3 and TRBJ1-1, with D perhaps matching TRBD1 (5 bases). Germline V gives CDR1 MNHEY, CDR2 SVGEGT. The CDR3 contains 13 residues. The V end lost 5 bases, the J end lost 4 bases, and 11 bases lay between the germline ends. CDR3 sequence (DNA): TGTGCCAGCAGTAAAGGGGAGGGCACTGAAGCTTTCTTT. Translation gives CASSKGEGTEAFF.

The gene calls are TRBV3-1 (or the pseudogene TRBV3-2) and TRBJ2-7; 14 bases agree with TRBD2. Germline V gene data show CDR1 as LGHDT and CDR2 as YNNKEL (reference sequence). The V segment lost 4 bases and the J segment 7 bases; nucleotides outside the gene matches: 6. The CDR3 length is 15 residues. The CDR3 protein is CASSLRLAGGLEQYF. Here the CDR3 DNA reads TGTGCCAGCAGCCTGCGACTAGCGGGGGGGCTTGAGCAGTACTTC.

Regarding this clone: One junction end does not reproduce the germline sequence, and a read error may be involved. The V and J genes are TRBV7-7 and TRBJ2-5; 12 bases map to TRBD2. The CDR3 has 16 amino acids. CDR1 is SSHAT and CDR2 is FNYEAQ in the germline V gene (reference sequence). The CDR3 is CASSTVGLAGRETQYF. The CDR3 DNA follows: TGTGCTAGCAGCACCGTTGGACTAGCGGGGAGAGAGACCCAGTACTTC.

The rearrangement joins TRBV7-9 to TRBJ1-4, with 7 bases that match TRBD1. This CDR3 is 14 amino acids long. From germline, CDR1 is SEHNR and CDR2 FQNEAQ (reference sequence). V gave up 3 bases and J gave up 7 bases; unmatched junction bases: 5. CDR3 in amino acids: CASSFSGGSEKLFF. Written as DNA, the CDR3 is TGTGCCAGCAGCTTCTCAGGGGGATCTGAAAAACTGTTTTTT.

This clone was detected once. The CDR3 DNA reads as TGTGCCAGCTCACGGGGGGCTAGCGGTTACTACGAGCAGTACTTC. Protein sequence: CASSRGASGYYEQYF. The genes are TRBV18 and TRBJ2-7, with TRBD2 as a possible D gene (7 bases). Germline V gives CDR1 KGHSH, CDR2 LQKENI. This CDR3 has 15 amino acids. Trimming removed 4 bases from V and 3 bases from J, with 16 bases in between.

Ten or more counts support this clone. The rearrangement joins TRBV4-2 to TRBJ2-7, with 11 positions matching TRBD1. CDR3 size: 14 residues. From germline, CDR1 is LGHNA and CDR2 YNFKEQ. V lost 4 bases, J lost 3 bases, and 2 bases stayed unmatched. CDR3 nucleotides: TGTGCCAGCAGCCCGGGACAGGGGGACTACGAGCAGTACTTC. This gives the protein CASSPGQGDYEQYF.

CDR3 region: CAWERDRQGEQFF. As DNA, the CDR3 is TGTGCCTGGGAGAGGGACAGGCAGGGTGAGCAGTTCTTC. V usage is TRBV30 and J usage is TRBJ2-1, with TRBD1 matching 8 bases. The V gene end was trimmed by 5 bases and the J gene end by 9 bases; junction bases not matched to a gene: 9. This CDR3 region has 13 residues. Germline CDR1 and CDR2: GTSNPN and SVGIG (reference sequence).

This chain joins TRBV30 and TRBJ1-1; D is perhaps TRBD1 (5 bases). The V and J ends lost 0 bases and 0 bases respectively, with 11 bases between them. CDR3 length equals 15 residues. Germline V gene sequence: CDR1 GTSNPN, CDR2 SVGIG (reference sequence). For the CDR3, the DNA is TGTGCCTGGAGTGTTCAGGGCGTAATGAACACTGAAGCTTTCTTT. Encoded protein: CAWSVQGVMNTEAFF. Complete variable domain (other parts from reference TRBV30 and TRBJ1-1): SQTIHQWPATLVQPVGSPLSLECTVEGTSNPNLYWYRQAAGRGLQLLFYSVGIGQISSEVPQNLSASRPQDRQFILSSKKLLLSDSGFYLCAWSVQGVMNTEAFFGQGTRLTVV.

The chain joins TRBV7-3 to TRBJ2-7; no clear D. The CDR3 extends over 13 amino acids. V gave up 3 bases and J gave up 6 bases, with 12 bases separating them. In germline, CDR1 is SGHTA, CDR2 FQGTGA. CDR3 loop: CASSLAQLSEQYF. CDR3 nucleotide sequence: TGTGCCAGCAGCTTGGCCCAATTAAGCGAGCAGTACTTC.

The genes are TRBV5-5 and TRBJ2-2, with D hard to call. Trimming removed 4 bases at V and 6 bases at J, with 4 bases between. The CDR3 consists of 11 residues. Germline V lookup: CDR1 SGHKS, CDR2 YYEKEE (reference sequence). The CDR3 DNA reads TGTGCCAGCAGCCCGGCCGGGGAGCTGTTTTTT. It encodes CASSPAGELFF.

A single count supports this clone. Other DNA sequences in this specimen translate into the identical CDR3. The genes are TRBV19 and TRBJ1-1, with a possible D match to TRBD1 (5 bases). The CDR3 runs 13 residues. The V gene lost 3 bases and the J gene lost 7 bases, with 12 bases spanning the gap. Looked up from germline, CDR1 is LNHDA and CDR2 is SQIVND (reference sequence). The CDR3: CASSIGQGFEAFF. The CDR3, as DNA: TGTGCCAGTAGTATTGGCCAGGGTTTTGAAGCTTTCTTT.

V gene TRBV19 combines with J gene TRBJ2-3; 7 nucleotides line up with TRBD1. The junction had 5 bases not matched to a gene; V was cut back by 6 bases and J by 2 bases. CDR3 length: 14 residues. CDR1 is LNHDA, CDR2 SQIVND, per germline (reference sequence). CDR3 protein: CASRTGRVTDTQYF. DNA for the CDR3: TGTGCCAGTAGGACAGGGAGAGTCACAGATACGCAGTATTTT.

The V call is TRBV20-1, the J call TRBJ1-2, with D uncertain. The germline V gene has CDR1 DFQATT and CDR2 SNEGSKA (reference sequence). V lost 3 bases and J 3 bases, leaving 11 bases between the germline ends. This CDR3 region has 13 residues. CDR3 DNA sequence: TGCAGTGCTAGTGGGCGGGGATACTATGGCTACACCTTC. It codes for CSASGRGYYGYTF.